Listed below are T cell receptor beta chains from one sample, sequenced in a study of blood T cell repertoires in COVID-19. TCRdb's copy holds only in-frame clones and misses some; the assay was immunoSEQ multiplex PCR. This table has about 290,000 clones, approximately 86% appearing once. Material for sequencing was peripheral blood. The receptors come from a woman aged 45-59 years with active or convalescent COVID-19. Both conserved end residues are part of each CDR3. Fields, in order: V gene, clone size, J gene, D gene, CDR3 protein, CDR3 DNA. The D gene is left open where the match is weak. Clone size is stated in some rows and not others, as once, few, many or a class when expanded.

TRBV16	-	TRBJ1-4	TRBD1	CASSRTGADEKLFF	TGTGCCAGCAGCCGAACAGGGGCTGATGAAAAACTGTTTTTT
TRBV7-9	-	TRBJ1-3	-	CASSPRAGNTIYF	TGTGCCAGCAGCCCCCGTGCTGGAAACACCATATATTTT
TRBV10-3	once	TRBJ1-2	TRBD1	CAIGPTGDYGYTF	TGTGCCATCGGACCGACAGGGGACTATGGCTACACCTTC
TRBV5-1	once	TRBJ2-5	TRBD2	CASSQSLAGGGETQYF	TGCGCCAGCAGCCAGTCTCTAGCGGGAGGAGGGGAGACCCAGTACTTC
TRBV27	-	TRBJ2-7	TRBD2	CASSRTSGYEQYF	TGTGCCAGCAGCAGGACTAGCGGCTACGAGCAGTACTTC
TRBV4-2	-	TRBJ2-1	-	CASSQDRVTRDEQFF	TGTGCCAGCAGCCAAGATCGGGTCACCCGCGATGAGCAGTTCTTC
TRBV9	-	TRBJ2-6	-	CASSVVQGMPEFSGANVLTF	TGTGCCAGCAGCGTAGTTCAGGGCATGCCAGAATTCTCTGGGGCCAACGTCCTGACTTTC
TRBV7-9	-	TRBJ1-5	TRBD1	CASSYGQGGNQPQHF	TGTGCCAGCAGCTACGGACAGGGCGGCAATCAGCCCCAGCATTTT
TRBV28	-	TRBJ2-7	-	CASSLVVYEQYF	TGTGCCAGCAGTTTAGTTGTATACGAGCAGTACTTC
TRBV6-4	few	TRBJ2-3	TRBD2	CASSRTSGSADTQYF	TGTGCCAGCAGTCGGACTAGCGGGAGCGCAGATACGCAGTATTTT
TRBV6-5	-	TRBJ2-7	TRBD2	CASSYGPSGSLREQYF	TGTGCCAGCAGTTACGGGCCTAGCGGGAGTTTGCGGGAGCAGTACTTC
TRBV7-9	-	TRBJ2-1	TRBD2	CASSASGSSYNEQFF	TGTGCCAGCAGCGCCAGCGGGAGTTCCTACAATGAGCAGTTCTTC
TRBV19	-	TRBJ2-3	-	CASSIRQSTDTQYF	TGTGCCAGTAGTATAAGACAGAGCACAGATACGCAGTATTTT
TRBV7-2	-	TRBJ2-5	TRBD1	CASSLLQGPWETQYF	TGTGCCAGCAGCTTACTACAGGGGCCCTGGGAGACCCAGTACTTC
TRBV11-2	few	TRBJ1-3	-	CASSLMRQGRAGNTIYF	TGTGCCAGCAGCTTAATGAGGCAGGGCCGAGCTGGAAACACCATATATTTT
TRBV19	-	TRBJ2-1	TRBD2	CASTRTSGRALNEQFF	TGTGCCAGTACCCGGACTAGCGGGAGGGCGCTCAATGAGCAGTTCTTC
TRBV28	-	TRBJ1-1	TRBD1	CASSSGQGHTEAFF	TGTGCCAGCAGTTCTGGACAGGGGCACACTGAAGCTTTCTTT
TRBV18	-	TRBJ1-2	-	CASSLEQVYGYTF	TGTGCCAGCTCACTGGAACAGGTTTATGGCTACACCTTC
TRBV5-6	-	TRBJ1-4	-	CASSFPGTGGEEKLFF	TGTGCCAGCAGCTTCCCTGGCACGGGAGGGGAGGAAAAACTGTTTTTT
TRBV13	few	TRBJ1-4	-	CASSLGGDANEKLFF	TGTGCCAGCAGCTTAGGAGGGGATGCTAATGAAAAACTGTTTTTT
TRBV13	-	TRBJ2-7	-	CASSPNRDEQYF	TGTGCCAGCAGCCCTAATCGGGACGAGCAGTACTTC
TRBV30	-	TRBJ2-3	TRBD2	CACAGTSGSADTQYF	TGTGCCTGTGCCGGGACTAGCGGGAGCGCAGATACGCAGTATTTT
TRBV15	-	TRBJ2-7	-	CATSRGGDSYEQYF	TGTGCCACCAGCAGAGGGGGCGATTCCTACGAGCAGTACTTC
TRBV5-1	-	TRBJ2-7	-	CASSLAPGLGSSYEQYF	TGCGCCAGCAGCTTGGCCCCGGGTTTAGGGAGCTCCTACGAGCAGTACTTC
TRBV7-8	-	TRBJ2-1	-	CASSRAMSSYNEQFF	TGTGCCAGCAGCCGAGCGATGAGCTCCTACAATGAGCAGTTCTTC